This TCR beta chain was captured in a study of T cells after posttransplantation cyclophosphamide (TCRdb year 2016). In terms of the full investigation: T cell repertoire reconstitution was tracked by TRB sequencing after myeloablative bone marrow transplantation in which posttransplantation cyclophosphamide was used as GVHD prophylaxis. Antigen receptor sequencing covered samples from 30 to 40 PTCy-treated patients and approximately 15 of their related bone marrow donors. Blood from all 35 or so PTCy patients who had 1-year posttransplant specimens underwent TRB sequencing. Up to about 3 additional blood samples from 2 to 5.2 years after transplant were also TRB-sequenced in 3 patients, as was pretransplant blood from several patients. Because TRA and TRB clonality correlated tightly in several samples, later TCR analyses were limited to TRB. Public TRB sequences were checked against a database of over 3,500 sequences associated with responses to pathogens, tumor antigens, self-antigens and alloantigens. Study-level results and caveats: The TRB repertoires of T cells infiltrating skin or GI tract showed only limited overlap with the TRB repertoires of T cells in blood. Across 45 to 50 patients, TRB clonality was highly associated with recipient CMV seropositivity and CMV reactivation, and PTCy diversity was similar to diversity in CNI/methotrexate controls. Donor-recipient similarity was low at 1-2 months but rose over the first year, and later blood repertoires were often dominated by donor CD8+ memory clones.

The treatment or condition label on this specimen signifies: high-dose cyclophosphamide on days +3 and +4 as single-agent GVHD prophylaxis. Patients in the PTCy group got busulfan and fludarabine conditioning, a marrow graft from a related or unrelated donor, and cyclophosphamide on days +3 and +4. The PTCy-treated patients were enrolled in a prospective multi-institutional clinical trial. Mononuclear cells from peripheral blood and bone marrow were separated by Ficoll-Hypaque density centrifugation and then cryopreserved. As regards this clone: Its cognate antigen has yet to be identified. Base qualities are not provided; no much larger clone lies one nucleotide away.

The CDR3 has 13 amino acids, counting the end cysteine and phenylalanine. The entry retains the CDR3 DNA only, 39 bases that are in frame from base 1. V is reduced by 0 bases and J by 4 bases, leaving a spacing of 5 bases between them. In the germline V gene (reference sequence), CDR1 corresponds to MNHNY and CDR2 to SVGAGI. Genomic DNA was used for TRB sequencing, which was performed with the immunoSEQ assay at survey resolution or with the hsTCRB kit. As for the authors' bioinformatics: The immunoSEQ software handled the initial read processing, while the LymphoSeq R package was used for the repertoire analyses. Clonality was computed as 1 minus normalized Shannon entropy; Gini coefficient was also calculated for each TRB dataset. Phenotypes of unsorted samples were inferred by mapping TRB sequences from sorted subsets of the recipient or donor onto the same recipient's unsorted samples. TCRdb limited this immuneACCESS table to in-frame rearrangements with V and J called. A share of clones is missing; checked studies link under half to unresolved V genes, and the rest is unexplained. For V, J and clone size, that table is used; D and trimming come from the DNA. The sample table shows some 10,000 clones, and 65% to 85% are seen once. The ten largest clones take up 4.5% to 5.5% of the sample.

Sample: PBMCs, taken after allogeneic stem cell transplant with posttransplant cyclophosphamide. The chain is encoded by TRBV6-6 joined to TRBJ2-3; a confident D gene designation cannot be given. The receptor comes from a female patient in her fifties who received an allogeneic stem cell transplant from a related donor, was CMV-positive, and had no GVHD. Following a transplant, a fraction of the T cells may be traceable to the graft donor. The nucleotide sequence is given as TGTGCCAGCAGTTACTCATCAGCAGATACGCAGTATTTT. Its protein product is CASSYSSADTQYF.